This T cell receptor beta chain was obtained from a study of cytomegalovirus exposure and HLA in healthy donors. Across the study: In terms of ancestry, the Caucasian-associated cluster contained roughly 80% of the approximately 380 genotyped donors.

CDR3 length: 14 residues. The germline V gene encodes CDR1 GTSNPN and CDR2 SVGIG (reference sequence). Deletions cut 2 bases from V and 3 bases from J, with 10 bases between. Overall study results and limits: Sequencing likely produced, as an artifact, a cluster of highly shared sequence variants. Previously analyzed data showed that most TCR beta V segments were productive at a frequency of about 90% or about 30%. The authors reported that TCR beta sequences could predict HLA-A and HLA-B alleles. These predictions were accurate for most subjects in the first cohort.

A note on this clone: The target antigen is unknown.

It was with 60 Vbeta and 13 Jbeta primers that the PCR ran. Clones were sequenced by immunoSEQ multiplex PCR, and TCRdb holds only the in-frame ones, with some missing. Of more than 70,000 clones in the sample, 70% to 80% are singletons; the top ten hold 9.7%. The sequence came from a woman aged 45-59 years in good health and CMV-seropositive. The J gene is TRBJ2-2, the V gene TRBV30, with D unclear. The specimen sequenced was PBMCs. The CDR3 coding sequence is TGTGCCTGGAGTTGGAACAGATACACCGGGGAGCTGTTTTTT. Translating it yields CAWSWNRYTGELFF.